Listed here are 17 T cell receptor beta chains from one sample, sequenced in a study of blood T cell repertoires in COVID-19. Sequencing used immunoSEQ multiplex PCR; TCRdb keeps in-frame clones, though not all of them. The data hold a few hundred thousand clones, with around 85% observed a single time. Sequenced sample: peripheral blood. The receptors originated from a woman aged 70-85 years with acute or convalescent COVID-19.

The rearrangement uses TRBV2 and TRBJ1-2; D unresolved. CDR1 and CDR2 from the germline V gene are SNHLY and FYNNEI. This CDR3 has 12 amino acids. V shed 0 bases and J shed 7 bases, with 6 bases lying between them. The CDR3 nucleotides read TGTGCCAGCAGTGAAGCGCGGGGTGGCTACACCTTC. Its translation: CASSEARGGYTF.

The CDR3 protein is CASSLQGASGALFF. CDR3 nucleotides: TGTGCCAGCAGCTTACAGGGGGCAAGTGGTGCGCTGTTTTTT. The rearrangement uses TRBV7-9 and TRBJ2-2, with 8 nucleotides matching TRBD1. V shed 2 bases, J shed 13 bases, and the junction held 9 bases outside the gene matches. The length of the CDR3 is 14 residues. Germline CDR1 reads SEHNR; CDR2 reads FQNEAQ (reference sequence).

This sequence joins TRBV6-5 and TRBJ1-2; no definite D call. With 5 bases removed from V and 7 bases from J, the gap between germline ends came to 11 bases. Germline lookup yields CDR1 MNHEY and CDR2 SVGAGI. The CDR3 extends over 12 amino acids. In nucleotides, the CDR3 is TGTGCCAGCAGTCTCCCGGTGCTTGGCTACACCTTC. Translating it yields CASSLPVLGYTF.

This chain links TRBV29-1 with TRBJ1-1, with a weak D call TRBD1 (5 bases). CDR3 length equals 14 residues. CDR1 is SQVTM, CDR2 ANQGSEA, per germline. Trimming took off 2 bases at V and 6 bases at J, with 16 bases between the two ends. The CDR3 loop is CSVESNWQGAEAFF. CDR3 DNA sequence: TGCAGCGTTGAATCTAATTGGCAGGGCGCTGAAGCTTTCTTT.

This clone was seen just once. Other DNA sequences within the sample encode an identical CDR3. The genes are TRBV18 and TRBJ1-1, with 7 bases identical to TRBD1. The junction had 5 bases not matched to a gene; V was cut back by 3 bases and J by 4 bases. The CDR3 contains 14 residues. Germline V gene data show CDR1 as KGHSH and CDR2 as LQKENI. The CDR3 sequence: CASSPRDRATEAFF. The CDR3 coding sequence is TGTGCCAGCTCACCTCGGGACAGAGCCACTGAAGCTTTCTTT.

This clone came up a few times. J is TRBJ2-3 and V is TRBV11-2; 11 nucleotides line up with TRBD2. The CDR3 runs to 15 residues. The germline CDR1 and CDR2 sequences are SGHAT and FQNNGV. Trimming at V came to 6 bases and at J to 2 bases, leaving 4 bases not matched to a gene. DNA of the CDR3: TGTGCCAGCAGTCGACTAGCGGGGTCCACAGATACGCAGTATTTT. Protein product: CASSRLAGSTDTQYF.

DNA for the CDR3: TGTGCCAGCAGCCCTACCCAGGGGGCCGGCGAGCAGTACTTC. Translated: CASSPTQGAGEQYF. V usage is TRBV11-1 and J usage is TRBJ2-7, with 8 bases matching TRBD1. V lost 5 bases, J lost 6 bases, and 9 bases stayed unmatched. The CDR3 contains 14 residues. CDR1 is SGHAT and CDR2 is FQDESV in the germline V gene (reference sequence).

The rearrangement uses TRBV27 and TRBJ2-2, with 8 bases that match TRBD1. Trimming took 1 base from V and 5 from J; bases not matched to a gene: 6. In germline, CDR1 is MNHEY, CDR2 SMNVEV (reference sequence). The CDR3 extends over 16 amino acids. The CDR3 sequence is CASSLWQGASTGELFF. The CDR3 DNA follows: TGTGCCAGCAGTTTATGGCAGGGGGCCTCTACCGGGGAGCTGTTTTTT.

The table lists this clone with a few counts. V and J are TRBV3-1 (or the pseudogene TRBV3-2) and TRBJ2-3; 8 bases match TRBD1. CDR3 size: 15 residues. Germline V gene data show CDR1 as LGHDT and CDR2 as YNNKEL (reference sequence). Trimming removed 3 bases from V and 2 bases from J; junction bases left unmatched: 4. CDR3 region: CASSQRQGYTDTQYF. In DNA, the CDR3 is TGTGCCAGCAGCCAGCGACAGGGGTACACAGATACGCAGTATTTT.

V is TRBV9 and J is TRBJ2-7, with D possibly being TRBD2 (5 bases). Germline V gives CDR1 SGDLS, CDR2 YYNGEE. This CDR3 region has 15 residues. V shed 0 bases and J shed 4 bases, with 14 bases lying between them. Written as DNA, the CDR3 is TGTGCCAGCAGCGTAGGGAACCCGGGAAAGTACGAGCAGTACTTC. It encodes CASSVGNPGKYEQYF.

V is TRBV6-5 and J is TRBJ1-5; 11 nucleotides match TRBD1. The CDR3 spans 14 residues. CDR1 is MNHEY and CDR2 is SVGAGI in the germline V gene. Trimming took 6 bases from V and 3 from J; bases not matched to a gene: 1. The DNA for the CDR3 is TGTGCCAGCAGGGGACAGGGGGACAATCAGCCCCAGCATTTT. As protein: CASRGQGDNQPQHF.

This clone came up once. Other DNA sequences in this sample translate to the same CDR3. The chain combines TRBV7-9 with TRBJ1-2, with D hard to call. With 5 bases removed from V and 8 bases from J, the gap between germline ends came to 9 bases. CDR1 SEHNR and CDR2 FQNEAQ come from the germline V gene (reference sequence). CDR3 size: 11 residues. CDR3 sequence (DNA): TGTGCCAGCAGCAGCGCGCGGGGCTACACCTTC. As protein: CASSSARGYTF.

The gene calls are TRBV4-1 and TRBJ1-4; no clear D gene. CDR1 is MGHRA and CDR2 is YSYEKL in the germline V gene. V lost 0 bases, J lost 8 bases, and 7 bases lay in between. The CDR3 is 13 residues long. This chain's CDR3 is CASSQERREKLFF. CDR3 in DNA: TGCGCCAGCAGCCAAGAGCGGAGGGAAAAACTGTTTTTT.

V and J are TRBV19 and TRBJ2-7; TRBD2 aligns across 8 bases. The CDR3 length is 17 residues. Germline CDR1 LNHDA, CDR2 SQIVND (reference sequence). V gave up 5 bases and J gave up 2 bases; unmatched junction bases: 14. CDR3 loop: CASSLQGGGRTAYEQYF. The DNA for the CDR3 is TGTGCCAGTAGTTTACAAGGCGGGGGGAGGACGGCCTACGAGCAGTACTTC. The full variable domain, rest sourced from reference TRBV19 and TRBJ2-7, is DGGITQSPKYLFRKEGQNVTLSCEQNLNHDAMYWYRQDPGQGLRLIYYSQIVNDFQKGDIAEGYSVSREKKESFPLTVTSAQKNPTAFYLCASSLQGGGRTAYEQYFGPGTRLTVT.

V gene TRBV6-5 combines with J gene TRBJ1-2, with a weak D call TRBD1 (6 bases). The CDR3 contains 13 residues. V dropped 2 bases and J dropped 8 bases, with 12 bases sitting between them. Per germline, CDR1 MNHEY and CDR2 SVGAGI. CDR3 sequence (DNA): TGTGCCAGCAGTTACGACAGGAGTGGCGGCTACACCTTC. Encoded protein: CASSYDRSGGYTF.

V usage is TRBV7-6 and J usage is TRBJ1-3; no definite D call. V lost 5 bases to trimming and J lost 8 bases, with 16 bases between them. Looked up from germline, CDR1 is SGHVS and CDR2 is FNYEAQ. CDR3 length: 14 amino acids. CDR3 coding DNA: TGTGCCAGCAGCCCGGAGGTCATGATAGACACCATATATTTT. This codes for CASSPEVMIDTIYF. Complete variable domain (other parts from reference TRBV7-6 and TRBJ1-3): GAGVSQSPRYKVTKRGQDVALRCDPISGHVSLYWYRQALGQGPEFLTYFNYEAQQDKSGLPNDRFSAERPEGSISTLTIQRTEQRDSAMYRCASSPEVMIDTIYFGEGSWLTVV.

This clone turned up a few times. The rearrangement uses TRBV9 and TRBJ1-6; TRBD1 matches 7 bases. Trimming at V came to 0 bases and at J to 8 bases, leaving 11 bases not matched to a gene. Germline lookup yields CDR1 SGDLS and CDR2 YYNGEE. This CDR3 has 17 amino acids. The CDR3 loop reads CASSVGIGDSAYSPLHF. DNA for the CDR3: TGTGCCAGCAGCGTAGGGATAGGGGACAGTGCCTATTCACCCCTCCACTTT.